The 30 T cell receptor beta chains below all came from one sample that was sequenced in a study of tumor-infiltrating lymphocytes in primary liver carcinoma. Without any cell sorting, roughly 20-30 mg of bulk tissue yielded co-extracted RNA and DNA. Starting material of 500 ng total RNA yielded TCR beta cDNA via a constant-region primer. The TCR beta library was amplified through three nested multiplex PCR rounds in a modified ARM-PCR procedure. A C-beta reverse primer and TRBV1-TRBV30 forward primers served in each of the first two PCR rounds, at 10 cycles apiece. TCRdb reprocessed the multiplex PCR reads via MiXCR and lists one record per CDR3 protein. The table shows about 99,000 distinct CDR3 sequences, with about 70% occurring only once. The source material was liver tumor tissue from sampling region 5. The subset here: tumor region T5, tumor centre. The receptors were gathered from a woman in her sixties or seventies with primary liver carcinoma and hepatitis B virus infection.

Relative to its sample, this clonotype is medium-sized (0.01 to 0.1%). The rearrangement links TRBV11-2 to TRBJ1-4, with D hard to call. V was shortened by 4 bases and J by 8 bases, with 17 bases between the two germline ends. The CDR3 contains 15 residues. Germline V lookup: CDR1 SGHAT, CDR2 FQNNGV. The CDR3 nucleotides are TGTGCCAGCAGCTACCGTGGTTTGGGTGGGGAAAAACTGTTTTTT. Its protein product is CASSYRGLGGEKLFF.

By share of the sample, this clonotype is medium-sized. This rearrangement joins TRBV11-3 to TRBJ1-1; 7 bases agree with TRBD1. This CDR3 is 14 amino acids long. Trimming at V came to 3 bases and at J to 0 bases, leaving 1 base not matched to a gene. Germline V gene sequence: CDR1 SGHNT, CDR2 YENEEA. CDR3: CASSFGTVNTEAFF. The CDR3, as DNA: TGTGCCAGCAGCTTCGGGACAGTGAACACTGAAGCTTTCTTT.

This clonotype was detected only once. Without the conserved terminal phenylalanine or tryptophan, this CDR3 likely stems from a read error. The chain links TRBV6-1 to TRBJ2-1; D gene ambiguous. This CDR3 contains 14 residues. In germline, CDR1 is MNHNS, CDR2 SASEGT. The CDR3: CASNRLGSLNGQFL. The CDR3 nucleotides are TGTGCCAGCAATCGCCTAGGTTCGCTCAATGGGCAGTTCCTC.

Concerning this clonotype itself: The junction and the germline gene differ at one end; a read error may be behind it. The chain couples TRBV4-2 to TRBJ2-5; D possibly corresponds to TRBD2 (6 bases). The germline V gene has CDR1 LGHNA and CDR2 YNFKEQ. The CDR3 runs to 15 residues. The CDR3 DNA is TGTGTCAGCAGCCACACCCCGGGAGCAAAAGAGACCCAGTACTTC. It translates to CVSSHTPGAKETQYF.

This chain connects TRBV6-6 to TRBJ1-2; D gene ambiguous. This CDR3 spans 12 amino acids. The germline V gene has CDR1 MNHNY and CDR2 SVGAGI (reference sequence). Trimming took off 10 bases at V and 8 bases at J, with 17 bases between the two ends. Here the CDR3 reads CAITPYGEGYTF. DNA of the CDR3: TGTGCCATCACCCCGTACGGGGAAGGCTACACCTTC.

On this clonotype itself: This CDR3 is missing its conserved last phenylalanine or tryptophan, likely due to a read error. The rearrangement links TRBV11-3 to TRBJ2-3, with 7 positions matching TRBD1. The CDR3 is 15 amino acids. Germline V lookup: CDR1 SGHNT, CDR2 YENEEA. The CDR3 protein is CASNLFQGEVGTQYY. CDR3 DNA sequence: TGTGCCAGCAACTTATTCCAGGGGGAAGTTGGTACGCAGTATTAT.

The table lists this clonotype with many counts. The chain carries TRBV5-1 and TRBJ1-1, with unresolved D. V lost 3 bases and J 1 base, leaving 13 bases between the germline ends. The germline gives CDR1 SGHRS, CDR2 YFSETQ. The CDR3 is 15 residues long. The CDR3 is CASSSTAVGNTEAFF. CDR3 nucleotide sequence: TGCGCCAGCAGCTCGACCGCCGTGGGGAACACTGAAGCTTTCTTT. Using reference TRBV5-1 and TRBJ1-1 for the parts outside the CDR3, the full variable domain is KAGVTQTPRYLIKTRGQQVTLSCSPISGHRSVSWYQQTPGQGLQFLFEYFSETQRNKGNFPGRFSGRQFSNSRSEMNVSTLELGDSALYLCASSSTAVGNTEAFFGQGTRLTVV.

A note on this clonotype: Relative to the germline gene, one junction end is altered; a read error may explain this. The J gene is TRBJ1-4, the V gene TRBV5-4; D is perhaps TRBD1 (6 bases). The CDR3 loop spans 16 amino acids. From germline, CDR1 is SGHNT and CDR2 YYREEE (reference sequence). The chain's CDR3 is CTSSLGGQDSNEKLFF. CDR3 coding DNA: TGTACCAGCAGCTTGGGGGGGCAGGACTCCAATGAAAAACTGTTTTTT.

This chain connects TRBV6-1 to TRBJ2-1, with 11 bases lining up with TRBD2. Losses at the gene ends were 1 base for V and 7 bases for J; bases not matched to a gene: 3. CDR1 is MNHNS, CDR2 SASEGT, per germline. The CDR3 totals 15 residues. CDR3 nucleotides: TGTGCCAGCAGTGAAGAGACTAGCGGGGAGAATGAGCAGTTCTTC. Its translation: CASSEETSGENEQFF.

In its sample, this clonotype was seen once. V gene TRBV6-1 combines with J gene TRBJ2-7; 8 positions match TRBD1. From germline, CDR1 is MNHNS and CDR2 SASEGT. This CDR3 spans 13 amino acids. V shed 7 bases and J 4 bases; nucleotides not matched to a gene: 6. CDR3 region: CASKTGEEYEQYF. DNA for the CDR3: TGTGCCAGCAAGACAGGGGAAGAGTACGAGCAGTACTTC.

The chain has TRBV5-1 and TRBJ2-5; D is possibly TRBD1 (5 bases). V lost 2 bases to trimming and J lost 4 bases, with 9 bases between them. This CDR3 spans 13 amino acids. Germline V gives CDR1 SGHRS, CDR2 YFSETQ. The CDR3 DNA reads TGCGCCAGCAGCTTAGACAGAGTAGAGACCCAGTACTTC. It yields the protein CASSLDRVETQYF.

In regard to this clonotype: One junction end does not reproduce the germline sequence, and a read error may be involved. The chain employs TRBV7-8 and TRBJ1-6; no clear D gene. This CDR3 spans 13 amino acids. The germline gives CDR1 SGHVS, CDR2 FQNEAQ. CDR3 coding DNA: TGCGCCGGCAGCCTGACGGCGAATTCACCCCTCCACTTT. This encodes CAGSLTANSPLHF.

Points on this clonotype: One end of the junction does not line up with germline, which may come from a read error. This rearrangement joins TRBV5-1 to TRBJ1-2; 7 bases line up with TRBD1. Germline V lookup: CDR1 SGHRS, CDR2 YFSETQ. This CDR3 region has 12 residues. CDR3 sequence reads: CAISGSGGGSTF. In DNA form, the CDR3 reads TGCGCCATCAGCGGGTCAGGGGGTGGCTCCACCTTC.

This clonotype was found many times. The chain joins TRBV12-5 to TRBJ2-6; D not resolved. The germline gives CDR1 LGHNT, CDR2 FRNRAP. V was trimmed by 7 bases and J by 0 bases, leaving 7 bases between them. This CDR3 comprises 14 residues. The DNA for the CDR3 is TGTGCTAGTGTCTCAGACTCTGGGGCCAACGTCCTGACTTTC. The encoded protein is CASVSDSGANVLTF.

V usage is TRBV20-1 and J usage is TRBJ2-1; the match to TRBD2 covers 11 bases. CDR1 is DFQATT and CDR2 is SNEGSKA in the germline V gene (reference sequence). The CDR3 totals 15 residues. The junction had 10 bases not matched to a gene; V was cut back by 6 bases and J by 6 bases. The CDR3 region has the DNA TGCAGTGCCGAGAAGGGGCTAGCGGGAGGCAATGAGCAGTTCTTC. Translation gives CSAEKGLAGGNEQFF.

Note on this clonotype: The junction shows a germline mismatch at one end, possibly a read error. The rearrangement joins TRBV4-2 to TRBJ2-6; the D is unclear. Germline V gives CDR1 LGHNA, CDR2 YNFKEQ. The CDR3 is 20 residues long. The CDR3 coding sequence is TGTGCCAGCAGCCAAGATCGTGGCAGACTGTCTTTCCCTGGGACCAACGTCCTGACTTTC. It translates to CASSQDRGRLSFPGTNVLTF.

In the case of this clonotype: Compared with germline, one end of the junction differs, possibly owing to a read error. CDR3 sequence (DNA): TGTGCCAGCAGCTCCGCGAAACTAGGGGGAGACACTGAGGCTTTCTTT. This encodes CASSSAKLGGDTEAFF. The rearrangement joins TRBV11-2 to TRBJ1-1, with a weak D call TRBD1 (6 bases). The CDR3 runs to 16 residues. Per the germline V gene, CDR1 is SGHAT and CDR2 is FQNNGV.

A note on this clonotype: A clone one base away is much larger, so this may be a read error. The chain is built from TRBV5-4 and TRBJ2-1, with D unresolved. This CDR3 comprises 14 residues. The germline V gene encodes CDR1 SGHNT and CDR2 YYREEE (reference sequence). Between the trimmed V and J ends, which lost 3 bases and 3 bases, there was a span of 10 bases. CDR3 bases: TGTGCCAGCAGCTCGGACGCTGTCTACAATGAGCAGTTCTTC. As protein: CASSSDAVYNEQFF.

This clonotype was counted a single time. Given a much more abundant clone one base away, this may be a read error. The chain uses TRBV28 and TRBJ2-1; D is unclear. CDR1 and CDR2 from the germline V gene are MDHEN and SYDVKM. The CDR3 totals 14 residues. CDR3 sequence (DNA): TGTGCCAACAGTTTTGCGAGCTCCTACAATGAGCAGTTCTTC. Protein product: CANSFASSYNEQFF.

Comment on this clonotype: A much bigger clone sits one base away, suggesting this may be a read error. The chain carries TRBV28 and TRBJ2-5; tentatively, D is TRBD1 (7 bases). This CDR3 contains 14 residues. Germline CDR1 reads MDHEN; CDR2 reads SYDVKM. In nucleotides, the CDR3 is TGTGCCAGCAACCCTGGGGGCAGGGGGGAGACCCACTACTTC. It codes for CASNPGGRGETHYF.

The chain is built from TRBV20-1 and TRBJ2-6; unclear D gene. Trimming pared 6 bases from V and 4 bases from J, leaving 16 bases between. CDR1 is DFQATT and CDR2 is SNEGSKA in the germline V gene (reference sequence). This CDR3 comprises 15 residues. CDR3 region: CSAGSNSAGANVLTF. Written as DNA, the CDR3 is TGCAGTGCGGGATCTAACTCAGCGGGGGCCAACGTCCTGACTTTC.

This clonotype was counted ten times or more. This sequence joins TRBV6-6 and TRBJ2-1; D possibly corresponds to TRBD2 (5 bases). The V gene's germline CDR1 is MNHNY and CDR2 SVGAGI (reference sequence). This CDR3 has 15 residues. V was trimmed by 5 bases and J by 6 bases, leaving 17 bases between them. This CDR3 reads CASSIGSAGVNEQFF. The CDR3 DNA is TGTGCCAGCAGTATCGGATCGGCCGGGGTCAATGAGCAGTTCTTC.

Turning to this clonotype: One end of the junction fails to match germline, which may point to a read error. The chain employs TRBV20-1 and TRBJ1-3; 7 positions agree with TRBD1. Germline V lookup: CDR1 DFQATT, CDR2 SNEGSKA (reference sequence). This CDR3 is 17 amino acids long. CDR3 DNA sequence: TGCAGTGCTCCTCGCCTCCACAGGGGAGGCCTTGGATACACCATATATTTT. It yields the protein CSAPRLHRGGLGYTIYF.

A word on this clonotype: This clone may be a read error of a much larger clone one base away. The chain is built from TRBV5-1 and TRBJ1-1, with 8 bases identical to TRBD1. Germline values: CDR1 SGHRS, CDR2 YFSETQ. The CDR3 runs to 14 residues. The CDR3 coding sequence is TGCGCCGGCAGCCGGGACAGGATGAACACTGAAGCTTTCTTT. This codes for CAGSRDRMNTEAFF.

This clonotype showed up many times. V is TRBV6-5 and J is TRBJ2-7; a weak D match, TRBD2 (6 bases). Trimming pared 6 bases from V and 2 bases from J, leaving 8 bases between. The CDR3 is 12 residues long. The germline CDR1 and CDR2 sequences are MNHEY and SVGAGI. CDR3 in amino acids: CASRGGAYEQYF. The DNA of the CDR3 is TGTGCCAGCAGGGGGGGAGCCTACGAGCAGTACTTC.

Points on this clonotype: A read error is likely, as this CDR3 ends without the conserved phenylalanine or tryptophan. The CDR3 sequence: CSSSLERAGGHSSYEQYL. Here the CDR3 DNA reads TGTTCCAGCAGCTTAGAGAGGGCGGGAGGCCACAGCTCCTATGAGCAGTACCTC. The chain employs TRBV11-3 and TRBJ2-7, with TRBD2 matching over 8 bases. Germline V CDR1 and CDR2: SGHNT, YENEEA. The CDR3 totals 18 residues.

A remark on this clonotype: A much larger clone is a single base away; this may be a read error. The chain uses TRBV28 and TRBJ2-5; D might be TRBD1 or TRBD2, each matching 5 bases. CDR3 length: 15 amino acids. V was trimmed by 10 bases and J by 5 bases, leaving 23 bases between them. The V gene's germline CDR1 is MDHEN and CDR2 SYDVKM. CDR3 DNA sequence: TGTGCCATCATCTCGGCAGGGAGTCGTCCTGAGACCCAGTACTTC. It yields the protein CAIISAGSRPETQYF.

A word on this clonotype: At one end, the junction sequence differs from germline, possibly due to a read error. The rearrangement uses TRBV11-2 and TRBJ1-2; 7 positions agree with TRBD1. The CDR3 has 14 amino acids. CDR1 and CDR2 (germline): SGHAT, FQNNGV. CDR3 sequence: CASSLNRGFCGHTF. The CDR3 coding sequence is TGCGCCAGCAGCTTAAACAGGGGATTCTGTGGCCACACCTTC.

Concerning this clonotype: A much larger clone sits a single nucleotide away, making a read error possible. The chain uses TRBV5-1 and TRBJ2-1; D gene ambiguous. Germline values: CDR1 SGHRS, CDR2 YFSETQ. This CDR3 comprises 13 residues. Here the CDR3 DNA reads TGCGCCAGCAGCTTGCCGACTGGGGATGAGCAGATCTTC. Amino acid sequence: CASSLPTGDEQIF.

Notes on this clonotype: A junction end diverges from the germline sequence, so it may reflect a read error. The rearrangement links TRBV11-2 to TRBJ2-7; the match to TRBD2 covers 7 bases. Germline CDR1 SGHAT, CDR2 FQNNGV. The CDR3 totals 15 residues. Here the CDR3 reads CSSSYSTERGYEQYF. As DNA, the CDR3 is TGCTCCAGCAGCTACTCGACAGAGCGGGGCTACGAGCAGTACTTC. Full variable domain (missing parts from reference TRBV11-2 and TRBJ2-7): EAGVAQSPRYKIIEKRQSVAFWCNPISGHATLYWYQQILGQGPKLLIQFQNNGVVDDSQLPKDRFSAERLKGVDSTLKIQPAKLEDSAVYLCSSSYSTERGYEQYFGPGTRLTVT.